This TCR beta chain was documented in a study of blood T cell repertoires in COVID-19 (dated by TCRdb to 2019 to 2021). For the wider study: Samples from collaborators originated in the United States, Italy and Spain and spanned both the acute and convalescent phases of COVID-19. A freely available public database, intended as a resource for researchers studying the immune response to SARS-CoV-2, is where the repertoires were released. HLA class I and class II types, where available, came from metadata supplied by the sample provider rather than from assay-based typing. Subjects who had been exposed to COVID-19, were actively infected with it, or had recovered from it provided the deeply sampled blood TCRbeta repertoires that made up the dataset. A de-identified subject ID, COVID-19 status, age in years and sex were almost always included in the sample metadata. Samples were obtained from the ongoing ImmuneRACE study (first 160 participants) and from about 1,300 subjects provided by 6 global collaborators. The prospective study material was composed of cDNA or gDNA derived from T cells, B-cell-depleted T cells, or PBMCs.

A distance of 12 bases separates the germline ends of V and J, which lose 2 bases and 9 bases respectively. The germline V gene specifies SGHDT as CDR1 and YYEEEE as CDR2. From cysteine to phenylalanine, the CDR3 is 13 amino acids long. The sequence is cut down to CDR3 DNA, 39 bases in frame from base 1. This clone was counted once. Its antigen specificity is not known. No much larger clone is present one base from it, and per-base qualities are unavailable. TCRbeta CDR3 regions were amplified from genomic DNA by means of the immunoSEQ Assay, a bias-controlled multiplex PCR. Per the source publication's procedure: Within the assay, amplification of reference gene primers was used to estimate how many nucleated cells each sample contained. To quantify the absolute abundance of each unique TCRbeta CDR3 rearrangement, sequence reads were collapsed and filtered. For each sample, productive Simpson clonality was calculated as the square root of Simpson's diversity index across productive rearrangements. TCRdb stores this immuneACCESS table with in-frame sequences only. Part of the clones is absent; in the studies checked, under half of the shortfall reflects unresolved V genes, and no reason is known for the rest. D and trimming come from the DNA, and the V and J calls and clone size come from that table. The sample table contains 250,000 to 300,000 clones; only one count was recorded for around 86% of them. Of the sample, about 2.9% is held by the ten largest clones.

The investigation overall reported the following: Clinical and demographic metadata were provided uncurated, with the amount varying by source and participant.

Collaborating institutions collected whole blood in K2EDTA tubes following their own protocols. For TCRbeta analysis, collaborators shipped samples in one of three forms: frozen whole blood, isolated PBMCs, or DNA extracted from either of those sample types. The chain is made from TRBV5-6 and TRBJ2-1, with TRBD1 tentatively as D gene (5 bases match). This clonotype was sampled from a woman aged 60 to 75 with active or convalescent COVID-19. The sequencing sample was made of peripheral blood. Here the CDR3 is given as CASSFGRGSEQFF. Here is the DNA: TGTGCCAGCAGCTTTGGAAGGGGATCTGAGCAGTTCTTC. Here the CDR3 is joined to the reference TRBV5-6 and TRBJ2-1 genes, and the full variable domain is: DAGVTQSPTHLIKTRGQQVTLRCSPKSGHDTVSWYQQALGQGPQFIFQYYEEEERQRGNFPDRFSGHQFPNYSSELNVNALLLGDSALYLCASSFGRGSEQFFGPGTRLTVL.